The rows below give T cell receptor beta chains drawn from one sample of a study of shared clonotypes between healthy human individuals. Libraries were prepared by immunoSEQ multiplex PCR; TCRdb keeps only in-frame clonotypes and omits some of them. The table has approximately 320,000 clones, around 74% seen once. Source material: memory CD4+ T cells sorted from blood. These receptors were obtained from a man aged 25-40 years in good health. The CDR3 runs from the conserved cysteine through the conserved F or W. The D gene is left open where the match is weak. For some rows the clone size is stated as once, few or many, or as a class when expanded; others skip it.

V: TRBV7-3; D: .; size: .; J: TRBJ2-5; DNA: TGTGCCAGCAGCCCGCGGGACGGGGAGACCCAGTACTTC; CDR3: CASSPRDGETQYF
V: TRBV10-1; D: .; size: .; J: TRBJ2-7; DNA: TGCGCCAGCAGTACCGCGGACGGCTACGAGCAGTACTTC; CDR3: CASSTADGYEQYF
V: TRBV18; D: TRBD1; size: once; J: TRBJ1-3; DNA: TGTGCCAGCTCGCCTACAGGGGCCAGCTCTGGAAACACCATATATTTT; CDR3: CASSPTGASSGNTIYF
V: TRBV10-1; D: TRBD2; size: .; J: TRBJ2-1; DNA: TGCGCCAGCAGTGATCAAATCGGACTAGCGGCTGAGCAGTTCTTC; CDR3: CASSDQIGLAAEQFF
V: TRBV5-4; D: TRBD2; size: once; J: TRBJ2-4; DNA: TGTGCCAGCCATAGCGGGATAGCCAAAAACATTCAGTACTTC; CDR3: CASHSGIAKNIQYF
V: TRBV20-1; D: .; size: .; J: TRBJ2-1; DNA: TGCAGTGCTTTGGACTATGAGCAGTTCTTC; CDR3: CSALDYEQFF
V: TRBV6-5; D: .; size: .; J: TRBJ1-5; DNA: TGTGCCAGCAGTTCCTGGGGTCAGCCCCAGCATTTT; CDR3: CASSSWGQPQHF
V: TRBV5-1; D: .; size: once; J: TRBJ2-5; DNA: TGCGCCAGCAATCAGGGACAAGAGACCCAGTACTTC; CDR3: CASNQGQETQYF
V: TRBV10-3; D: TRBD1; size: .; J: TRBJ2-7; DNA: TGTGCCATCAGTGGAGGGACAGGGCGGATTGGTGGTTACGAGCAGTACTTC; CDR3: CAISGGTGRIGGYEQYF
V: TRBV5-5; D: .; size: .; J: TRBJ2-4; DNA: TGTGCCAGCAGCATAGCCCTAGCCAAAAACATTCAGTACTTC; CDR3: CASSIALAKNIQYF
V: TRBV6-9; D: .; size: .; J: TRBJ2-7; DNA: TGTGCCAGGAAAAGGGTAACCTACGAGCAGTACTTC; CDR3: CARKRVTYEQYF
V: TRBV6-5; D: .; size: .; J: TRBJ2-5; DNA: TGTGCCAGCATATTTAGGGCGGGGATAGCGGAGACCCAGTACTTC; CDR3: CASIFRAGIAETQYF
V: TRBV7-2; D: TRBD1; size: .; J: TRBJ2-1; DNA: TGTGCCAGCGGCCGGGACAGGACTTACAATGAGCAGTTCTTC; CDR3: CASGRDRTYNEQFF
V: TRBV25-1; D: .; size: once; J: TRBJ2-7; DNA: TGTGCCAGCAGTGGTATTATCAAGCTGGGTTGGCACGAGCAGTACTTC; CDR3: CASSGIIKLGWHEQYF
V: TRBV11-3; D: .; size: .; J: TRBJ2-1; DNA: TGTGCCAGCAGCTTAGGTTACAATGAGCAGTTCTTC; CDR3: CASSLGYNEQFF
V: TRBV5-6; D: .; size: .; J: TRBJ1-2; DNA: TGTGCCAGCAGCTTGGGGGCCGTAATTAACTATGGCTACACCTTC; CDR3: CASSLGAVINYGYTF
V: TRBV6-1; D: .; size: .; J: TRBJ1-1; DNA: TGTGCCACCATTCGACAGCCGAACACTGAAGCTTTCTTT; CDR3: CATIRQPNTEAFF
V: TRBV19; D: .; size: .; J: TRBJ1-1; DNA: TGTGCCAGTAGTTTCGCAGGATATACTGAAGCTTTCTTT; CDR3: CASSFAGYTEAFF
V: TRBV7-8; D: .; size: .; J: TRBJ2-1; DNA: TGTGCCAGCAGCTTAAGACCCCTGACGCGGAATGAGCAGTTCTTC; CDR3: CASSLRPLTRNEQFF
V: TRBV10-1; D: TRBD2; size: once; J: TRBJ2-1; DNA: TGCGCCAGCAGCGGCGGGACTAGCGGGAGGGCCACAGGCAATGAGCAGTTCTTC; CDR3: CASSGGTSGRATGNEQFF
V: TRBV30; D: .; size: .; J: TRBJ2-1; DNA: TGTGCCTGGAGTGTACAATCGGTGCAGTTCTTC; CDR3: CAWSVQSVQFF
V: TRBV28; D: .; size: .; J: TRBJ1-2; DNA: TGTGCCAGCAGATCGGGGGGACTAGACTATGGCTACACCTTC; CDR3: CASRSGGLDYGYTF
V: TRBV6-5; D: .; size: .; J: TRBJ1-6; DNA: TGTGCCAGCAGTCCAGGGGTAAATTCACCCCTCCACTTT; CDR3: CASSPGVNSPLHF
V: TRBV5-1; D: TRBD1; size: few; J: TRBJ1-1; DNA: TGCGCCAGCAGCGGACAGGGGGCATTAACCGAAGCTTTCTTT; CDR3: CASSGQGALTEAFF
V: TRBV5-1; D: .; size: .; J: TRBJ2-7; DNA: TGCGCCAGCAGCTTGGCACGGCGGATGGCAGGGGAGCAGTACTTC; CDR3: CASSLARRMAGEQYF
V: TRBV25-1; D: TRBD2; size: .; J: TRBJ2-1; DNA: TGTGCCAGCAGTGAAGGGAGCGGGAGAGCCCCCTACAATGAGCAGTTCTTC; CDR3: CASSEGSGRAPYNEQFF
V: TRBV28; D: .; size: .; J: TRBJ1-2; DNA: TGTGCCAGCAGTTTATTTGGGGGCCCGAACTATGGCTACACCTTC; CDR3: CASSLFGGPNYGYTF
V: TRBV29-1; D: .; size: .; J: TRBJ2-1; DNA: TGCAGCGACCGGGGGGCCTCCTACAATGAGCAGTTCTTC; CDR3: CSDRGASYNEQFF
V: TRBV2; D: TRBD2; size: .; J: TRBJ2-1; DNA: TGTGCCAGCAGTGACCCCGGGACTAGGCAGTTCTTC; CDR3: CASSDPGTRQFF
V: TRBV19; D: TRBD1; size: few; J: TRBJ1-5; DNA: TGTGCCAGTAGTATAAACAGGGGAGGGGGCAATCAGCCCCAGCATTTT; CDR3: CASSINRGGGNQPQHF
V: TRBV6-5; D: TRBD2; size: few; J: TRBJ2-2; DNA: TGTGCCAGCAGACTAGCGATCGGGGAGCTGTTTTTT; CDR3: CASRLAIGELFF
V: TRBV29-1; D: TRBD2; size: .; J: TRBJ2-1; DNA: TGCAGCGTGCTCCTAGCGGGAGGGCCCTACAATGAGCAGTTCTTC; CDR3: CSVLLAGGPYNEQFF
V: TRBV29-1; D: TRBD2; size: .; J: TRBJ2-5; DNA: TGCAGCGTTGCTGGACTAGCGGGAAAGGAGACCCAGTACTTC; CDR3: CSVAGLAGKETQYF
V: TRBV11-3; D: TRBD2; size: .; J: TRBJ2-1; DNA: TGTGCCAGCAGCTTAGAGCTAGCGGGAGGCAACAATGAGCAGTTCTTC; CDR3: CASSLELAGGNNEQFF
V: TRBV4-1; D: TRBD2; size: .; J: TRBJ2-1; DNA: TGCGCCAGCAGCCAAGAGAGCGGGGGCTACTCCTACAATGAGCAGTTCTTC; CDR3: CASSQESGGYSYNEQFF
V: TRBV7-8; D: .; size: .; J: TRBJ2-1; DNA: TGTGCCAGCAGGCCGGGTCCTTCTGGGCGCAATGAGCAGTTCTTC; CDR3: CASRPGPSGRNEQFF
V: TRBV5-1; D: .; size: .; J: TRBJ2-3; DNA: TGCGCCAGCAGCTTGGCGACAGGCGGCACAGATACGCAGTATTTT; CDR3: CASSLATGGTDTQYF
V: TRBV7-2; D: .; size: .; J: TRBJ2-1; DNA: TGTGCCAGCAGCTTCGACCATAGCTCCTACAATGAGCAGTTCTTC; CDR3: CASSFDHSSYNEQFF
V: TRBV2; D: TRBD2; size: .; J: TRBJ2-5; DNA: TGTGCCAGCAGATTAGAGCGGGAGGGTAAAGAGGGGTACTTC; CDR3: CASRLEREGKEGYF
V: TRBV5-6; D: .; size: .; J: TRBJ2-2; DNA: TGTGCCAGCAGCTCCGGGGTAACCGGGGAGCTGTTTTTT; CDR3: CASSSGVTGELFF
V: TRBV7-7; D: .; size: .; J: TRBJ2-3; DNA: TGTGCCAGCAGCTCCAGCCAAACAGATACGCAGTATTTT; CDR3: CASSSSQTDTQYF
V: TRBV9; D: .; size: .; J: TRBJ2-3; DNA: TGTGCCAGCAGCTTCACAAGCTTCTACACAGATACGCAGTATTTT; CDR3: CASSFTSFYTDTQYF
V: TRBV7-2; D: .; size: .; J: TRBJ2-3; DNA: TGTGCCAGCAGCCCGACGTCTACCACAGATACGCAGTATTTT; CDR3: CASSPTSTTDTQYF
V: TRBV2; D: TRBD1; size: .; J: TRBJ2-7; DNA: TGTGCCAGTCGGGACAGGGATGCTTGGGAGCAGTACTTC; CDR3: CASRDRDAWEQYF
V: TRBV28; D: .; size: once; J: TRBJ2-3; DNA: TGTGCCAGCAGTCAATCGGGTCCGACTGTCACAGATACGCAGTATTTT; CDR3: CASSQSGPTVTDTQYF
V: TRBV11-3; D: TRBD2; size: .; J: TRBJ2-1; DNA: TGTGCCAGCAGCTTAGTGGGAATAGCGGGAATCAATGAGCAGTTCTTC; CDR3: CASSLVGIAGINEQFF
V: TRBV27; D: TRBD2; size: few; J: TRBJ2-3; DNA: TGTGCCAGCCGGAGACGGGTAGCGGGCATCTTCACAGATACGCAGTATTTT; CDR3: CASRRRVAGIFTDTQYF
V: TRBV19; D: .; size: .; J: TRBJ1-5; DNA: TGTGCCAGTACCAGTCATAGCAATCAGCCCCAGCATTTT; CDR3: CASTSHSNQPQHF
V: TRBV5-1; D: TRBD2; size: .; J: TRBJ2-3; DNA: TGCGCCAGCAGCACCCCGGGACTAGCGGACACAGATACGCAGTATTTT; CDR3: CASSTPGLADTDTQYF
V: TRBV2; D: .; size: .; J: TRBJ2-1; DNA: TGTGCCAGCAGTGAGACAGTCAATGAGCAGTTCTTC; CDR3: CASSETVNEQFF
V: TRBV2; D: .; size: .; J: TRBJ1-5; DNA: TGTGCCAGCAGTGAAGGGCAGAATCAGCCCCAGCATTTT; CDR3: CASSEGQNQPQHF
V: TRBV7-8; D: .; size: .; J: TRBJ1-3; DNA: TGTGCCAGCAGCTTAGACCTAGGGGGAAACACCATATATTTT; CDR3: CASSLDLGGNTIYF
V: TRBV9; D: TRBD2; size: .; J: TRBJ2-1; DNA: TGTGCCAGCAGCCCACGGTCCGCGGGGGGAGGGAGCTCCTACAATGAGCAGTTCTTC; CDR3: CASSPRSAGGGSSYNEQFF
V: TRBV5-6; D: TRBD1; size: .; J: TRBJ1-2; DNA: TGTGCCAGCAGCTACCGGACAGGGGCGTACTATGGCTACACCTTC; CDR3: CASSYRTGAYYGYTF
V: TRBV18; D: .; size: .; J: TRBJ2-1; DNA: TGTGCCAGCTCACCACGTCCAGCGGGCTACAATGAGCAGTTCTTC; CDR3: CASSPRPAGYNEQFF